The clone carrying this T cell receptor beta chain is called medium-sized based on its frequency. TRB was amplified from roughly 250 ng of peripheral blood genomic DNA per sample. TRB was amplified by touch-down multiplex PCR, primer pools A and B combined. TCRdb re-called the multiplex PCR reads; every CDR3 protein appears as one record, without DNA. In total, the table holds roughly 4,200 distinct CDR3 sequences. This specimen comes from a study of T cell clusters in autoimmune cytopenias. Germline V gene lookup returns CDR1 SQVTM and CDR2 ANQGSEA. There are 15 residues in the CDR3. This sample was also put to use in a study of T cell repertoires in aging, cancer and after chemotherapy.

V is TRBV29-1 and J is TRBJ2-7. The sequenced sample consisted of peripheral blood. The receptor was derived from a human donor in good health. CDR3 in amino acids: CSVEDRGVGTYEQYF.